These 2 T cell receptor beta chains were all obtained from the same sample, sequenced in a study of T cell changes during pregnancy in multiple sclerosis. Here immunoSEQ multiplex PCR was the method, and the copy in TCRdb shows in-frame clones only, minus some. The sample lists approximately 89,000 clones, over 90% occurring once. The source material was peripheral blood, sampled in the third trimester of pregnancy. Every receptor here comes from a female donor with multiple sclerosis, enrolled in a pregnancy study.

The J gene is TRBJ2-7, the V gene TRBV30; D is possibly TRBD2 (5 bases). The CDR3 has 14 residues. Between the trimmed V and J ends, which lost 0 bases and 6 bases, there was a span of 15 bases. Germline-derived CDR1 and CDR2 are GTSNPN and SVGIG (reference sequence). CDR3 sequence reads: CAWSVGLLASEQYF. The CDR3 coding sequence is TGTGCCTGGAGTGTAGGACTTTTAGCATCCGAGCAGTACTTC.

The CDR3 DNA sequence: TGTGCCAGTAGTCAGACAGGGATAGGCTACGAGCAGTACTTC. It translates to CASSQTGIGYEQYF. This chain connects TRBV19 to TRBJ2-7; the match to TRBD1 covers 7 bases. CDR3 length equals 14 residues. V was clipped by 5 bases and J by 3 bases; unmatched bases: 7. Germline CDR1 LNHDA, CDR2 SQIVND (reference sequence).